These 5 T cell receptor beta chains were sequenced from one sample in a study of T cells in Graves' hyperthyroidism and ophthalmopathy. Template material for amplifying TCR beta CDR3 regions consisted of RNA transcripts. A set of HTBI primers served as the primers for a first-round RT-PCR of the TCR CDR3. TCRdb re-called the multiplex PCR reads with MiXCR, one entry per CDR3 protein. The sample gives 690,000 or so distinct CDR3 sequences, under 20% of which show up once; 16% is in the top ten. The sample was blood. These TCRs come from a woman in her forties or fifties with Graves' hyperthyroidism that later progressed to Graves' ophthalmopathy.

This clonotype occurred a few times. The chain carries TRBV5-1 and TRBJ2-7, with 9 positions matching TRBD1. The CDR3 consists of 15 residues. Germline CDR1 SGHRS, CDR2 YFSETQ. The ends lost 2 bases at V and 4 bases at J; junction bases unmatched: 7. CDR3 sequence reads: CASSLRDRDLYEQYF. The CDR3 bases are TGCGCCAGCAGCTTACGGGACAGGGATCTGTACGAGCAGTACTTC.

This clonotype was recorded at least ten times. The V and J genes are TRBV2 and TRBJ1-1; D unresolved. This CDR3 region has 11 residues. Trimming took off 6 bases at V and 7 bases at J, with 9 bases between the two ends. CDR1 is SNHLY and CDR2 is FYNNEI in the germline V gene. The CDR3 region is CASRDRSEAFF. The CDR3 DNA sequence: TGTGCCAGCAGGGACCGCAGTGAAGCTTTCTTT.

The chain is built from TRBV19 and TRBJ2-3; D possibly matches TRBD1 or TRBD2 (6 bases each). The CDR3 length is 16 residues. V lost 6 bases and J lost 6, with 22 bases in between. CDR1 is LNHDA and CDR2 is SQIVND in the germline V gene (reference sequence). CDR3 in amino acids: CASSRRGTQREDTQYF. CDR3 DNA: TGTGCCAGTAGCCGCCGCGGGACACAGAGGGAGGATACGCAGTATTTT.

Comment on this clonotype: This could be a read error, since a much larger clone is one nucleotide away. The rearrangement links TRBV7-2 to TRBJ2-7; D is perhaps TRBD1 (6 bases). Between the trimmed V and J ends, which lost 5 bases and 2 bases, there was a span of 13 bases. This CDR3 is 14 amino acids long. Germline V lookup: CDR1 SGHTA, CDR2 FQGNSA. The CDR3 reads CASSLRQDPYEQYF. In DNA form, the CDR3 reads TGTGCCAGCAGCCTGAGACAGGATCCCTACGAGCAGTACTTC.

The table lists this clonotype with a few counts. The chain joins TRBV12-3 or TRBV12-4 to TRBJ2-3, with 7 bases aligning to TRBD2. The CDR3 is 17 residues long. Losses at the gene ends were 7 bases for V and 2 bases for J; bases not matched to a gene: 15. CDR3 sequence: CASTPPSWGTNTDTQYF. For the CDR3, the DNA is TGTGCCAGCACCCCACCCTCGTGGGGGACTAACACAGATACGCAGTATTTT.